The sequence of this TCR beta chain was determined in a study of cytomegalovirus exposure and HLA in healthy donors. Concerning this clone: Its antigen is not identified.

Study-wide points: A list of 150 or so TCR beta chains associated with cytomegalovirus was given. First-cohort TCR clusters tended to co-occur in the approximately 110 validation repertoires, a later analysis found. High specificity and sensitivity for cytomegalovirus status were reported for the classifier.

This CDR3 spans 12 amino acids. V was clipped by 4 bases and J by 0 bases, with 4 bases between them. Germline values: CDR1 MDHEN, CDR2 SYDVKM. Profiling relied on immunoSEQ multiplex PCR, and the TCRdb table lists in-frame clones only, not all of them. The data show some 130,000 clones, 84% seen once. The gene calls are TRBV28 and TRBJ2-7, with unresolved D. This receptor was taken from a woman aged 25 to 45 in good health and CMV-seronegative. The sample comprised PBMCs. The CDR3, as DNA: TGTGCCAGCAGTTCGAGCTCCTACGAGCAGTACTTC. Its translation: CASSSSSYEQYF.